This T cell receptor beta chain was found in a study of shared clonotypes between healthy human individuals. Study as a whole: Per donor, three plates held CD4 naive cells, three held CD4 memory, two held CD8 naive and one held CD8 memory. The study, taken as a whole, reports: Some clonotypes were shared by all four sorted-subset donors, while others were not shared. The non-shared ones had lower generation probabilities than the shared ones. Tissue TCR repertoires likely differ from these blood-only repertoires.

Deep was the level used in running the assay. Sequencing used immunoSEQ multiplex PCR; TCRdb keeps in-frame clones, though not all of them. The table lists about 1 million clones, roughly 70% of them singletons, with over 1.3% in the top ten. For this clone: The antigen remains unidentified.

J gave up 0 bases and V 6 bases, and 4 bases lay outside the gene matches. The CDR3 consists of 15 residues. Germline V CDR1 and CDR2: MNHNY, SVGAGI (reference sequence). The sequencing input was memory CD4+ T cells sorted from blood. Subset defined: CD45RA-negative fraction. The chain employs TRBV6-6 and TRBJ1-1, with TRBD1 identical over 10 bases. The sequence came from a young man in good health. CDR3 loop: CASRGDRGMNTEAFF. CDR3 bases: TGTGCCAGCAGGGGGGACAGGGGTATGAACACTGAAGCTTTCTTT.